This is a list of T cell receptor beta chains from one sample in a study of blood T cell repertoires in COVID-19. This table comes from immunoSEQ multiplex PCR, and its TCRdb copy is limited to in-frame clones, with some not included. The table includes some 100,000 clones, 80% detected once. The sample taken for sequencing was peripheral blood. The source is a woman in her seventies with acute or convalescent COVID-19. Both conserved end residues are part of each CDR3. The D gene is left open where the match is weak.

j_gene	d_gene	v_gene	CDR3aa	CDR3nt
TRBJ2-1	TRBD1	TRBV18	CASSPFTGGTYNEQFF	TGTGCCAGCTCACCATTTACAGGGGGAACCTACAATGAGCAGTTCTTC
TRBJ1-4	TRBD1	TRBV7-2	CASSSGTGTEKLFF	TGTGCCAGCAGCTCCGGGACAGGGACTGAAAAACTGTTTTTT
TRBJ1-2	TRBD1	TRBV5-4	CASSSYDRAINYGYTF	TGTGCCAGCAGCTCATATGACAGGGCCATTAACTATGGCTACACCTTC
TRBJ1-1	NA	TRBV3-1/TRBV3-2	CASSQASLLRELNTEAFF	TGTGCCAGCAGCCAAGCAAGTCTACTCAGGGAACTGAACACTGAAGCTTTCTTT
TRBJ1-6	NA	TRBV3-1/TRBV3-2	CASSQVASTRSSYNSPLHF	TGTGCCAGCAGCCAAGTGGCCAGCACTAGGAGCTCCTATAATTCACCCCTCCACTTT
TRBJ2-3	NA	TRBV18	CASSPAGASTDTQYF	TGTGCCAGCTCACCGGCGGGGGCTAGCACAGATACGCAGTATTTT
TRBJ1-4	TRBD1	TRBV7-9	CASSLGSQGGPNEKLFF	TGTGCCAGCAGCTTAGGATCTCAGGGGGGACCAAATGAAAAACTGTTTTTT
TRBJ1-5	NA	TRBV11-2	CASSKDGVMGNQPQHF	TGTGCCAGCAGCAAGGACGGGGTGATGGGCAATCAGCCCCAGCATTTT
TRBJ1-2	TRBD1	TRBV5-4	CASSLAGTGGGGYTF	TGTGCCAGCAGCTTGGCCGGGACAGGGGGCGGGGGCTACACCTTC
TRBJ1-1	NA	TRBV6-2/TRBV6-3	CASSASNRIMNTEAFF	TGTGCCAGCAGTGCAAGCAACAGGATTATGAACACTGAAGCTTTCTTT
TRBJ1-4	TRBD1	TRBV6-6	CASSVTPGQPNEKLFF	TGTGCCAGCAGTGTCACGCCGGGACAGCCAAATGAAAAACTGTTTTTT
TRBJ1-1	TRBD1	TRBV6-2/TRBV6-3	CASSANRGTEAFF	TGTGCCAGCAGTGCAAACAGGGGCACTGAAGCTTTCTTT
TRBJ2-3	NA	TRBV27	CASGQLGFAQYF	TGTGCCAGCGGACAGTTGGGGTTCGCGCAGTATTTT
TRBJ1-3	TRBD1	TRBV2	CASSAGGSGNTIYF	TGTGCCAGCAGTGCAGGGGGCTCTGGAAACACCATATATTTT
TRBJ1-2	NA	TRBV10-3	CAISASTEGGYGYTF	TGTGCCATCAGTGCATCGACAGAAGGCGGCTATGGCTACACCTTC